This T cell receptor (beta chain) originates from a study of T cell responses to AZD1222 COVID-19 vaccine. Sequencing used immunoSEQ multiplex PCR; TCRdb keeps in-frame clones, though not all of them. The data hold about 150,000 clones, with approximately 90% observed a single time. Regarding the study as a whole: Mostly white British, mostly female donors; authors suggested clonal diversity may be underestimated.

Second-dose intervals of approximately 4 or approximately 12 weeks were pooled. A remark on this clone: The antigen remains unidentified.

Germline V lookup: CDR1 LNHDA, CDR2 SQIVND (reference sequence). The CDR3 is 15 residues long. V dropped 0 bases and J dropped 1 base, with 6 bases sitting between them. The specimen was peripheral blood, collected 28 days after the second AZD1222 dose. The rearrangement uses TRBV19 and TRBJ2-2, with no clear D. The clonotype originates from an adult who received the AZD1222 COVID-19 vaccine. The CDR3 DNA reads TGTGCCAGTAGTATAGATCGCTGGAACACCGGGGAGCTGTTTTTT. Its protein is CASSIDRWNTGELFF.